The T cell receptor (beta chain) described here comes from a study of CD4 T cells in relation to SARS-CoV-2 and coronaviruses. Study-level information: PBMCs were cultured with antigen for about eleven days before TCR beta sequencing. The negative reference was HIV-1 Nef peptide pool or peptide-free culture.

Before the COVID-19 pandemic, during about 2010-2018, CD4+ T cells were taken from unexposed donors. CD4+ T cells were isolated from the cells after about 11 days of culture. Approximately 1.8 million PBMCs per well were cultured with around 10 IU/ml IL-2. The data were produced by immunoSEQ multiplex PCR, yet TCRdb's version contains in-frame clones alone and is incomplete. The sample includes 30,000 or so clones, nearly 80% of them seen just once. V lost 4 bases and J lost 7; bases outside the gene matches: 7. The CDR3 loop spans 15 amino acids. Germline loops: CDR1 MNHEY, CDR2 SMNVEV (reference sequence). Regarding this clone: Its antigen is unidentified.

The source is a human donor in good health. This rearrangement joins TRBV27 to TRBJ1-6; 7 bases fit TRBD1. The sequenced sample consisted of CD4+ T cells from PBMCs, cultured in vitro. This CDR3 reads CASSSTGSGNSPLHF. CDR3 nucleotide sequence: TGTGCCAGCAGTTCGACAGGGTCGGGGAATTCACCCCTCCACTTT.